A selection of T cell receptor beta chains follows, all from one sample in a study of T-cell reconstitution after alpha-beta-depleted transplantation in children. TCRdb ran MiXCR on the PCR reads and lists one entry per CDR3 protein. The sample lists 440,000 or so distinct CDR3 sequences, roughly two fifths seen once, with 25% to 30% in the top ten. The specimen comprised PBMCs, sampled before TCRalphabeta/CD19-depleted stem cell transplant. These receptors all stem from a girl aged 2 to 9 with aplastic anemia, due to receive a stem cell transplant. The CDR3 runs from the conserved cysteine through the conserved F or W. Each record gives: J gene, V gene, CDR3 protein.

TRBJ2-7,TRBV6-2/TRBV6-3,CASLARDQAYEQYF
TRBJ2-7,TRBV29-1,CSVEIGASYEQYF
TRBJ2-3,TRBV24-1,CATSENDRGRTQYF
TRBJ2-5,TRBV15,CATSSGGRALGETQYF
TRBJ2-2,TRBV20-1,CSARVRGGIGELFF
TRBJ1-2,TRBV6-1,CASRTDPGGYGYTF
TRBJ2-5,TRBV7-2,CASSRSLAGARETQYF
TRBJ1-2,TRBV5-6,CASSPSRGPNYGYTF
TRBJ2-4,TRBV6-1,CASNGHPETTKNIQYF
TRBJ1-1,TRBV27,CASKPGQVNTEAFF
TRBJ1-5,TRBV4-1,CASSTRDRVGQPQHF
TRBJ2-3,TRBV19,CASSIGSGPDTQYF
TRBJ2-5,TRBV12-3/TRBV12-4,CASGLSPRETQYF
TRBJ1-5,TRBV11-3,CASSLAGTASNQPQHF
TRBJ1-4,TRBV7-9,CASSSWTGDEKLFF
TRBJ2-1,TRBV4-1,CASSQEGGQFF
TRBJ1-5,TRBV10-3,CAISAVVGNQPQHF
TRBJ2-3,TRBV30,CAWRAGSTDTQYF
TRBJ2-7,TRBV4-1,CASSQDDFPSEQYF
TRBJ2-3,TRBV29-1,CSVGRGGPDTQYF
TRBJ2-7,TRBV18,CASSQGQLPLDEQYF
TRBJ2-2,TRBV10-1,CASRGGQRGTGELFF
TRBJ1-3,TRBV28,CASSDSGMGNTIYF
TRBJ2-7,TRBV28,CASSLFPASSYEQYF